The text below deals with one TCR beta chain. The data derive from a study of blood T cell repertoires in COVID-19. Trimming shortened V by 6 bases and J by 8 bases, and 15 bases separated the two germline ends. The CDR3 is 13 residues long. The V gene's germline CDR1 is SGHRS and CDR2 YFSETQ. Source study methods: How many nucleated cells were present was estimated from reference gene primer amplification. Repertoires were generated with immunoSEQ multiplex PCR, while TCRdb's copy carries only in-frame clones and drops some. For V, J and clone size, that table is used; D and trimming come from the DNA. The profile shows a few hundred thousand clones, 84% of them singletons. Participants were aged roughly 18 to 90 years from around 25 US areas. Membership in each cohort depended on participant-reported clinical history. Two negative PCRs, clearance, or symptom resolution characterized the recovered Cohort 3 donors.

This sequence originates from a woman aged 40-49 years who had recovered from COVID-19. The sample comprised PBMCs or T cells enriched from blood (not recorded which). The V gene is TRBV5-1, the J gene TRBJ2-1; TRBD2 might be the D (7 bases). The CDR3, as DNA: TGCGCCAGCAATCGGGGGGCTGGGGATGAGCAGTTCTTC. Its translation: CASNRGAGDEQFF.